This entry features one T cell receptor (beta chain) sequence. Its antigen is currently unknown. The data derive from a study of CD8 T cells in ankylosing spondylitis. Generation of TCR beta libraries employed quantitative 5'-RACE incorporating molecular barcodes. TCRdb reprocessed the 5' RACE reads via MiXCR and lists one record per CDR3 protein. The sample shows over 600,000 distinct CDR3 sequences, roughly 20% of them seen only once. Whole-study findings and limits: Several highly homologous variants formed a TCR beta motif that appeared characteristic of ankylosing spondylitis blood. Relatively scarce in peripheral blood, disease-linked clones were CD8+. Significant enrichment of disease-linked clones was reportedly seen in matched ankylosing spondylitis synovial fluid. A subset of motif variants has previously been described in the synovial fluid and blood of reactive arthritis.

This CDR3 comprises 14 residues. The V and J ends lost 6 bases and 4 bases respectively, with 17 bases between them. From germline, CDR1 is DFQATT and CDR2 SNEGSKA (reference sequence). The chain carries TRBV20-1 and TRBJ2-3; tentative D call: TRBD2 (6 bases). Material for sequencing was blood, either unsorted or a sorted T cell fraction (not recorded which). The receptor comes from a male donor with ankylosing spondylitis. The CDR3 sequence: CSAIGSSVSDTQYF. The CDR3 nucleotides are TGCAGTGCCATAGGGTCTAGCGTTTCAGATACGCAGTATTTT.